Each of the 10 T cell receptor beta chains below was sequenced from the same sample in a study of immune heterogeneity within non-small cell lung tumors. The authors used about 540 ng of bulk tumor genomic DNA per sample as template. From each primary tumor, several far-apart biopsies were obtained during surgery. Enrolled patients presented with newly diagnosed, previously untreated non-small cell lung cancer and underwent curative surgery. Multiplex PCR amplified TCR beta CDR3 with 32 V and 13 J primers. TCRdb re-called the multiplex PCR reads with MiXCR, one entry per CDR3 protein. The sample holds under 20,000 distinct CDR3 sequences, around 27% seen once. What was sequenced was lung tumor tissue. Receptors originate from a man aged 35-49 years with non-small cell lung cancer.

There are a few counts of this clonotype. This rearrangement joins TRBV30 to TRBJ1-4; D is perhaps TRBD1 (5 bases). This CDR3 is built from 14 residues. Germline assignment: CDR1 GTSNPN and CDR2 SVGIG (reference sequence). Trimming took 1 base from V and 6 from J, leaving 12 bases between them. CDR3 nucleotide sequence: TGTGCCTGGAGTGGGACACAGGTTCATGAAAAACTGTTTTTT. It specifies CAWSGTQVHEKLFF.

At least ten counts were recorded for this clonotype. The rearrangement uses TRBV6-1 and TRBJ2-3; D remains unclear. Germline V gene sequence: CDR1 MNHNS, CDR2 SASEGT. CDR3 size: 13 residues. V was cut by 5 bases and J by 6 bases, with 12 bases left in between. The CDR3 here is CASSSTLADTQYF. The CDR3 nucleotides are TGTGCCAGCAGTTCTACCTTAGCCGATACGCAGTATTTT.

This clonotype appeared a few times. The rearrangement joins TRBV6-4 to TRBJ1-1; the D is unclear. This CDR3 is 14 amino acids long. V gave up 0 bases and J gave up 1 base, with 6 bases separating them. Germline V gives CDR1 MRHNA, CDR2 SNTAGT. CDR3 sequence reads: CASSDSSKNTEAFF. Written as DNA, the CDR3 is TGTGCCAGCAGTGACTCTAGCAAGAACACTGAAGCTTTCTTT.

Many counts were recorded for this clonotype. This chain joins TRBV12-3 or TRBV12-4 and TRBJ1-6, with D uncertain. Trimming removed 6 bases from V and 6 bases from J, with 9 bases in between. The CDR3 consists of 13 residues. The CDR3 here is CASRLDGNSPLHF. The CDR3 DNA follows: TGTGCCAGCAGGCTGGACGGTAATTCACCCCTCCACTTT.

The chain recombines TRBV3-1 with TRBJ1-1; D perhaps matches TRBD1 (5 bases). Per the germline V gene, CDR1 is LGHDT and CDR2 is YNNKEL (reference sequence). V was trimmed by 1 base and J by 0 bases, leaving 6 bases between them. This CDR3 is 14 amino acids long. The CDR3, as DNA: TGTGCCAGCAGCCAAGCAGGGATGAACACTGAAGCTTTCTTT. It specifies CASSQAGMNTEAFF.

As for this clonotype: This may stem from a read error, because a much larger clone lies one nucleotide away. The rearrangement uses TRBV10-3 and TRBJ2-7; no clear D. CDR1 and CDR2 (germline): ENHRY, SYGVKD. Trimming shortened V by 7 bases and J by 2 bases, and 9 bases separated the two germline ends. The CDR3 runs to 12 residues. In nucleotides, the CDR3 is TGTGCCATCATAGACGGTGCCTACGAGCAGTACTTC. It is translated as CAIIDGAYEQYF.

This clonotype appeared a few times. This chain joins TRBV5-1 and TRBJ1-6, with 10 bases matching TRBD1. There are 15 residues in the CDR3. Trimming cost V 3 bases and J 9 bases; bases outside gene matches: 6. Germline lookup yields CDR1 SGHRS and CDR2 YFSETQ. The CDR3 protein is CASSYDRGQGSPLHF. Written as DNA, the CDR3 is TGCGCCAGCAGCTACGACAGGGGGCAGGGTTCACCCCTCCACTTT.

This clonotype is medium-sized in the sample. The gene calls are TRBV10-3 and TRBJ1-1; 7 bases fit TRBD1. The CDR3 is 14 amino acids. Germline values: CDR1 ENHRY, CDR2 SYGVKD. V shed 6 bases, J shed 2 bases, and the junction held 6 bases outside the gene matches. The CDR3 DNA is TGTGCCATCAGATCTCGACAGGGTAACACTGAAGCTTTCTTT. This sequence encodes CAIRSRQGNTEAFF.

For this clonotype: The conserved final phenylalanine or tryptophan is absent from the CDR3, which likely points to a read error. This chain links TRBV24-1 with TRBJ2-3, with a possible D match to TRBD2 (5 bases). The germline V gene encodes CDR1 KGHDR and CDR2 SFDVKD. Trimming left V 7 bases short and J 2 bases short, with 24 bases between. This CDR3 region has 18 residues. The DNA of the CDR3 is TGTGCCACCAGCGATAGCGATGGTGGCCGCAGCTACACAGATACGCAGTATTCT. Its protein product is CATSDSDGGRSYTDTQYS.

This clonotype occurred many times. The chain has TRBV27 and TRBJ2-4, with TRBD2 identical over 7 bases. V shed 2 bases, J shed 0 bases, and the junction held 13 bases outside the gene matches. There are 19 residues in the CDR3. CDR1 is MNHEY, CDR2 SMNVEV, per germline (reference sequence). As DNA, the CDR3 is TGTGCCAGCAGTTTAGGGTCTGGTCCTAGCGGACTAGCCAAAAACATTCAGTACTTC. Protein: CASSLGSGPSGLAKNIQYF.